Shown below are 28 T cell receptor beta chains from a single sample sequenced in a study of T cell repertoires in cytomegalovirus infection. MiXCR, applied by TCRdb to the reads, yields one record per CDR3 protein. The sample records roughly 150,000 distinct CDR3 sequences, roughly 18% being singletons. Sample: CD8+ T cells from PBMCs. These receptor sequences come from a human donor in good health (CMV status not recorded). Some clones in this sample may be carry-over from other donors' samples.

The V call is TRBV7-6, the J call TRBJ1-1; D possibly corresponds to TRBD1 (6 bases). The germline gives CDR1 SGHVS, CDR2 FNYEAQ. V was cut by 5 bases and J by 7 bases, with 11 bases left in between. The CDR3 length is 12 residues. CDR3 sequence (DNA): TGTGCCAGCAGCATCGGGACATATGAAGCTTTCTTT. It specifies CASSIGTYEAFF.

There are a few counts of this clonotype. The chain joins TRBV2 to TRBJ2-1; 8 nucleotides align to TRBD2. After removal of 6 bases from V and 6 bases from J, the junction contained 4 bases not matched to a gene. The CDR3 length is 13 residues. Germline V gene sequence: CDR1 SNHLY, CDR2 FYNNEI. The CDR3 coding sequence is TGTGCCAGCAGGGGTAGCGGGGCCAATGAGCAGTTCTTC. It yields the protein CASRGSGANEQFF.

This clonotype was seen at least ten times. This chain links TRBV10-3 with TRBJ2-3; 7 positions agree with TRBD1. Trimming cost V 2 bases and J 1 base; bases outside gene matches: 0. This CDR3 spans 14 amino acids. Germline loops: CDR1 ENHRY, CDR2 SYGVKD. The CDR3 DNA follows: TGTGCCATCAGTGAGACAGGGGGCACAGATACGCAGTATTTT. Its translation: CAISETGGTDTQYF.

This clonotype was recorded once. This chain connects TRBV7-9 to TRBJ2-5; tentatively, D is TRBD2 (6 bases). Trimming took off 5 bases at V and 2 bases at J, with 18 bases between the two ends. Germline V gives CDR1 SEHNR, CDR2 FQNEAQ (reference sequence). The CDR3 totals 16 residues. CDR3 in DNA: TGTGCCAGCAGCCTAACGCGGGGCACAGAGCAAGAGACCCAGTACTTC. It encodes CASSLTRGTEQETQYF.

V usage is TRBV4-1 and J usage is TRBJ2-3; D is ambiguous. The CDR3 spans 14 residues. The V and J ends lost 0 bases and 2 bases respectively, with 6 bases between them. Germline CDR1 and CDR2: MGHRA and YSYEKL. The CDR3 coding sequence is TGCGCCAGCAGCCAAGATGCAGACACAGATACGCAGTATTTT. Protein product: CASSQDADTDTQYF.

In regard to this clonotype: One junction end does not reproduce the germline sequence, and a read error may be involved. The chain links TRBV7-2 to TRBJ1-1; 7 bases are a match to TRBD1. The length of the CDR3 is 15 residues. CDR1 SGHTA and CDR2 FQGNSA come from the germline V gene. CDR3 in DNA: TGTGCCAGCAGCTTAGAATCGGACAGGAACTCTGAAGCTTTCTTT. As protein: CASSLESDRNSEAFF.

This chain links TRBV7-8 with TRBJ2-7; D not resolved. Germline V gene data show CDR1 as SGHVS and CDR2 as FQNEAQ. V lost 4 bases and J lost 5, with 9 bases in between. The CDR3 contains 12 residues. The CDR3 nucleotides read TGTGCCAGCAGCTCAGACTGGAACGAGCAGTACTTC. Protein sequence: CASSSDWNEQYF.

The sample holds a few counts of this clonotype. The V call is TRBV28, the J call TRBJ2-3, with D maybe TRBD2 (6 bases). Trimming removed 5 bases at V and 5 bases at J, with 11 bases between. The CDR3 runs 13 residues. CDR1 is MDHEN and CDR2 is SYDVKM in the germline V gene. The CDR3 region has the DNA TGTGCCAGCAGTCCCCGGAGGGAAGATACGCAGTATTTT. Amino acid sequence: CASSPRREDTQYF.

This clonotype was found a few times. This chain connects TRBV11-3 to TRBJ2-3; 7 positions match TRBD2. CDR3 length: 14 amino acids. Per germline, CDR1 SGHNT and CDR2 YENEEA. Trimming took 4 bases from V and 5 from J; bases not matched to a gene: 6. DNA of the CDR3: TGTGCCAGCAGCTCGGGCGGGGGAAGAGATACGCAGTATTTT. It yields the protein CASSSGGGRDTQYF.

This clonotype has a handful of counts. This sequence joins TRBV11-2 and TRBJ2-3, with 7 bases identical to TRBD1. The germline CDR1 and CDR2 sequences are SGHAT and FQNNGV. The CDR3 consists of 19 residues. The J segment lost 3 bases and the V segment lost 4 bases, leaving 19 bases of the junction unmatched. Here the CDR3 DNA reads TGTGCCAGCAGCTACCGACAGGGCATATCTTACGGGACGACAGATACGCAGTATTTT. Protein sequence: CASSYRQGISYGTTDTQYF.

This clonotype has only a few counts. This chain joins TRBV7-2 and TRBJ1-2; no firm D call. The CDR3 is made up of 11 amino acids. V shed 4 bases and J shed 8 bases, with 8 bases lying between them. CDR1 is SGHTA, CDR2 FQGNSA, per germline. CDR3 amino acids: CASSSFLGYTF. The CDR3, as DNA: TGTGCCAGCAGCTCCTTCTTAGGCTACACCTTC.

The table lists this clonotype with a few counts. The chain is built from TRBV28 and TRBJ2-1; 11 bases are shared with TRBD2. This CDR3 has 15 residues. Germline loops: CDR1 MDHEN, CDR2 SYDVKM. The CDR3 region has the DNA TGTGCTAGCGGGGGGGCCCGCCAGGTGGGCAATGAGCAGTTCTTC. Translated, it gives CASGGARQVGNEQFF.

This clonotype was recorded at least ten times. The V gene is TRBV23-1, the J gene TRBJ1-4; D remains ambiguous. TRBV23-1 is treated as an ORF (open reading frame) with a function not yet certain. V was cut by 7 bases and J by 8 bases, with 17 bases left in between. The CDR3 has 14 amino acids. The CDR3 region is CASTHGPGEEKLFF. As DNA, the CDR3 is TGCGCCAGCACTCACGGGCCGGGAGAAGAAAAACTGTTTTTT.

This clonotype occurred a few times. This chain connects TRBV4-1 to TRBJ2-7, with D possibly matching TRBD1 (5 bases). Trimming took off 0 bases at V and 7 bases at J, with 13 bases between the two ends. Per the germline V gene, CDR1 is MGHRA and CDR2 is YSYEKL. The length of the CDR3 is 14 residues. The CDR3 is CASSQDSRAGEQYF. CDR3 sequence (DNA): TGCGCCAGCAGCCAAGATTCCAGGGCAGGGGAGCAGTACTTC.

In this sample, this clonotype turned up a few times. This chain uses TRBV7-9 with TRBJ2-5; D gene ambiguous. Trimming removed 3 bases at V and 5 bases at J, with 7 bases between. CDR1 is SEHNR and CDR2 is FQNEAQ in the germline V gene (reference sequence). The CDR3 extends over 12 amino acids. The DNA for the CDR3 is TGTGCCAGCAGCTTGCCACCGGAGACCCAGTACTTC. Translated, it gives CASSLPPETQYF.

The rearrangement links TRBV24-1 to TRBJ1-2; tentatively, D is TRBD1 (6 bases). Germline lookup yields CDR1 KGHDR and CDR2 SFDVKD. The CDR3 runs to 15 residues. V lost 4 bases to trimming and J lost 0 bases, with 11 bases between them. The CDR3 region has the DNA TGTGCCACCAGTGACTCAGACAGGCCTAACTATGGCTACACCTTC. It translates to CATSDSDRPNYGYTF.

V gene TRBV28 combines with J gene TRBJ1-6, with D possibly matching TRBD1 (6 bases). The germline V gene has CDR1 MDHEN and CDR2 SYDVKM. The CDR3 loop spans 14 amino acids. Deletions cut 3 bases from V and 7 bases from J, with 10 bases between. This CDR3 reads CASSFPGQNSPLHF. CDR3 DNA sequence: TGTGCCAGCAGTTTTCCGGGACAAAATTCACCCCTCCACTTT. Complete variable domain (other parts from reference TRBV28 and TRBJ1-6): DVKVTQSSRYLVKRTGEKVFLECVQDMDHENMFWYRQDPGLGLRLIYFSYDVKMKEKGDIPEGYSVSREKKERFSLILESASTNQTSMYLCASSFPGQNSPLHFGNGTRLTVT.

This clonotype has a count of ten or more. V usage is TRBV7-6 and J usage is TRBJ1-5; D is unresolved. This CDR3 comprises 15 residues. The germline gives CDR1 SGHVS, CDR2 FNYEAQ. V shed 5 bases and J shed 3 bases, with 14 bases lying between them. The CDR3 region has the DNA TGTGCCAGCAGCCGTTCCATGGGCTTCAATCAGCCCCAGCATTTT. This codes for CASSRSMGFNQPQHF.

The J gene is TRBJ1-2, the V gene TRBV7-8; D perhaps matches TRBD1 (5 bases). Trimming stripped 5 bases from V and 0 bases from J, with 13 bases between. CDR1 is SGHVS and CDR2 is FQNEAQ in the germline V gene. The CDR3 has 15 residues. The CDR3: CASSLGTLANYGYTF. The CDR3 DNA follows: TGTGCCAGCAGCCTTGGGACTCTTGCTAACTATGGCTACACCTTC.

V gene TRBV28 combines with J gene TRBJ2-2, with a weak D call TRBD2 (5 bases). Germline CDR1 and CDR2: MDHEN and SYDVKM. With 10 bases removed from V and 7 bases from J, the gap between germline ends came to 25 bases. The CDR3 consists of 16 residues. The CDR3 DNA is TGTGCCAACTCCCTATTAGAGGAGTGGACTGGCGGGGAGCTGTTTTTT. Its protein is CANSLLEEWTGGELFF.

The CDR3 here is CASSFRGLGTDTQYF. CDR3 bases: TGTGCCAGCAGTTTCCGGGGACTAGGGACAGATACGCAGTATTTT. This rearrangement joins TRBV12-3 or TRBV12-4 to TRBJ2-3; 8 bases map to TRBD2. CDR3 length: 15 amino acids. V dropped 3 bases and J dropped 3; count of bases not matched to a gene: 5.

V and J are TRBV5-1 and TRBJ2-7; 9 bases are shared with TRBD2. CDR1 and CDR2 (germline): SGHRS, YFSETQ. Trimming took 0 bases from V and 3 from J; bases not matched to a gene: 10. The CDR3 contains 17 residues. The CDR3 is CASSLVRGRAEIYEQYF. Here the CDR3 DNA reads TGCGCCAGCAGCTTGGTCCGCGGGAGGGCCGAAATCTACGAGCAGTACTTC.

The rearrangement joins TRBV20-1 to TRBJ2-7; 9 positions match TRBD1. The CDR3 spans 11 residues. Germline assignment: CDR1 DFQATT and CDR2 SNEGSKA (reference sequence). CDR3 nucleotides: TGCAGCACAAACAGGGGGCCCCGACCGTACTTC. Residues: CSTNRGPRPYF.

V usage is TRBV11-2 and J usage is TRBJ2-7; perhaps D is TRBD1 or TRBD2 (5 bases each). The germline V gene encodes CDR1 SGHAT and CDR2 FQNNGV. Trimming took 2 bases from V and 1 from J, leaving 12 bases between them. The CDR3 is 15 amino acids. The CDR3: CASSLSGTRSYEQYF. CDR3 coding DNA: TGTGCCAGCAGCTTATCCGGGACCAGGTCCTACGAGCAGTACTTC. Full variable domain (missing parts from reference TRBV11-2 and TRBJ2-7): EAGVAQSPRYKIIEKRQSVAFWCNPISGHATLYWYQQILGQGPKLLIQFQNNGVVDDSQLPKDRFSAERLKGVDSTLKIQPAKLEDSAVYLCASSLSGTRSYEQYFGPGTRLTVT.

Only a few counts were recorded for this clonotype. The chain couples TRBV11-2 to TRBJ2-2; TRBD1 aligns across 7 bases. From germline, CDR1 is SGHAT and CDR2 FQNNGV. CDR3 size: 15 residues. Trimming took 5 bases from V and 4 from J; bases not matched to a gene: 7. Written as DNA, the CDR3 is TGTGCCAGCAGCGCCGCGACAGGGCGCACCGGGGAGCTGTTTTTT. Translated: CASSAATGRTGELFF.

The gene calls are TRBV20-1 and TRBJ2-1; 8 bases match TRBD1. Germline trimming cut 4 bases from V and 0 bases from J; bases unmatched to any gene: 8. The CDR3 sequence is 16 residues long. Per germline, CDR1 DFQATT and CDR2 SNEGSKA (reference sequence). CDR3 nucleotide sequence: TGCAGTGCTACTAACAGGGGGGAGAGCTCCTACAATGAGCAGTTCTTC. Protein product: CSATNRGESSYNEQFF.

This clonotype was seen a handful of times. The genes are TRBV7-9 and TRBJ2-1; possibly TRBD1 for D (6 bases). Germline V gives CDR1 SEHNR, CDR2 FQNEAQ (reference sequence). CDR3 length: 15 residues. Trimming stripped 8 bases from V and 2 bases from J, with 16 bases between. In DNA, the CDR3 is TGTGCCAGCTCTGCCTCAGGGGCGCCCTACAATGAGCAGTTCTTC. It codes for CASSASGAPYNEQFF. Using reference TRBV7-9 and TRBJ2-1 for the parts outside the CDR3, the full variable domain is DTGVSQNPRHKITKRGQNVTFRCDPISEHNRLYWYRQTLGQGPEFLTYFQNEAQLEKSRLLSDRFSAERPKGSFSTLEIQRTEQGDSAMYLCASSASGAPYNEQFFGPGTRLTVL.

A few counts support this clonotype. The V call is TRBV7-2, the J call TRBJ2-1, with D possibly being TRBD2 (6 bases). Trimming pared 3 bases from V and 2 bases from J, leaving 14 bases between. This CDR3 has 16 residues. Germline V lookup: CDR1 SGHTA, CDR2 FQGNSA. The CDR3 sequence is CASSFPGLRPYNEQFF. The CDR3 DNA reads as TGTGCCAGCAGCTTTCCGGGACTCCGCCCCTACAATGAGCAGTTCTTC.